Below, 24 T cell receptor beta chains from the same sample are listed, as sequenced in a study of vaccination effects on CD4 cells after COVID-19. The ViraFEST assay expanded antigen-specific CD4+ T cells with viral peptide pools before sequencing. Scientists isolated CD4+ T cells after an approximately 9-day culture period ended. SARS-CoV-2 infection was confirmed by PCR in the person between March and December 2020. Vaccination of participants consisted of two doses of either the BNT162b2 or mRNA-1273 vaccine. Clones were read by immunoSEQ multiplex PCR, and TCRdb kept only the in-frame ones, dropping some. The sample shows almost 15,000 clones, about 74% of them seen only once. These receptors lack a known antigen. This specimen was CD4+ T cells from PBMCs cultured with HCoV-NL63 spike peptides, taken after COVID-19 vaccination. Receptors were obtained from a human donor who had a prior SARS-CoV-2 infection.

In DNA form, the CDR3 reads TGTGCCAGCAGCCCAGGGGAGGGGCAGCCCCAGCATTTT. Translation gives CASSPGEGQPQHF. This chain joins TRBV7-9 and TRBJ1-5; TRBD1 is a possible D gene (6 bases). V was clipped by 5 bases and J by 7 bases, with 12 bases between them. Germline CDR1 SEHNR, CDR2 FQNEAQ (reference sequence). The CDR3 runs to 13 residues.

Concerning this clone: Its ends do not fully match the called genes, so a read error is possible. The CDR3 coding sequence is TGTGCCAGCAGGCAAGAGGGGATGGGAGAGCAGTACTTC. It translates to CASRQEGMGEQYF. The genes are TRBV4-2 and TRBJ2-7, with D possibly called TRBD1 or TRBD2 (5 bases each). Germline CDR1 is LGHNA and CDR2 is YNFKEQ. The CDR3 is 13 amino acids.

CDR3 region: CASSPRVYQPQHF. In nucleotides, the CDR3 is TGTGCCAGCAGTCCACGCGTCTATCAGCCCCAGCATTTT. The chain recombines TRBV6-5 with TRBJ1-5; D gene ambiguous. CDR1 and CDR2 (germline): MNHEY, SVGAGI. Trimming stripped 5 bases from V and 5 bases from J, with 10 bases between. The CDR3 sequence is 13 residues long.

This chain's CDR3 is CASSPLLYGEQFF. Here the CDR3 DNA reads TGTGCCAGCAGCCCCCTCTTATACGGCGAGCAGTTCTTC. This rearrangement joins TRBV7-2 to TRBJ2-1; D uncertain. Germline loops: CDR1 SGHTA, CDR2 FQGNSA. This CDR3 is built from 13 residues. The germline V and J ends were trimmed by 5 bases and 10 bases, with 15 bases remaining between them.

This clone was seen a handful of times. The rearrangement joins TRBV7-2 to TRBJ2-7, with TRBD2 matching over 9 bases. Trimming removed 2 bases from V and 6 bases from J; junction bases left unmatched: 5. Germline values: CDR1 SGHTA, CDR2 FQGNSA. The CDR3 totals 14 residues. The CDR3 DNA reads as TGTGCCAGCAGCTTAACAAAGCGGGAGGTCGAGCAGTACTTC. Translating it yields CASSLTKREVEQYF.

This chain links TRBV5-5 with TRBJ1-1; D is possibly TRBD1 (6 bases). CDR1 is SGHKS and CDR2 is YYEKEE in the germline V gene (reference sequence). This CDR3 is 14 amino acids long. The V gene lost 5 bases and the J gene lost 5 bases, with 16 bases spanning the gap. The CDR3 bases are TGTGCCAGCAGTAATACAGGGAGGTTGACTGAAGCTTTCTTT. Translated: CASSNTGRLTEAFF.

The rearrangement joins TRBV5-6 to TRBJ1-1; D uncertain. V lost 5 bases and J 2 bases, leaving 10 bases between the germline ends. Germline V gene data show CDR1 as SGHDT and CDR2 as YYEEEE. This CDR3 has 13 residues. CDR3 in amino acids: CASRLGRNTEAFF. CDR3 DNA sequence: TGTGCCAGCAGACTGGGCCGTAACACTGAAGCTTTCTTT.

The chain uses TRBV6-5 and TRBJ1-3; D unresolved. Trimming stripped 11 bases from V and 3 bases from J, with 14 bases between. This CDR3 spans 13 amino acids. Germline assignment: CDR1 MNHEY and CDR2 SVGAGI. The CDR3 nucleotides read TGTGCCGGAAGGGAGTCCCGTGGAAACACCATATATTTT. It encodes CAGRESRGNTIYF.

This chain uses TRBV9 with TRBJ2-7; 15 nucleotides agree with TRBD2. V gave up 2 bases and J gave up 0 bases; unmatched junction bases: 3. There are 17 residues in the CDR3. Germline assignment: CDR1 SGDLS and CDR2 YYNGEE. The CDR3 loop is CASSVGLAGGRSYEQYF. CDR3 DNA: TGTGCCAGCAGCGTGGGACTAGCGGGGGGCCGCTCCTACGAGCAGTACTTC. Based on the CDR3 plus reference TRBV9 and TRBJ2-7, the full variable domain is DSGVTQTPKHLITATGQRVTLRCSPRSGDLSVYWYQQSLDQGLQFLIQYYNGEERAKGNILERFSAQQFPDLHSELNLSSLELGDSALYFCASSVGLAGGRSYEQYFGPGTRLTVT.

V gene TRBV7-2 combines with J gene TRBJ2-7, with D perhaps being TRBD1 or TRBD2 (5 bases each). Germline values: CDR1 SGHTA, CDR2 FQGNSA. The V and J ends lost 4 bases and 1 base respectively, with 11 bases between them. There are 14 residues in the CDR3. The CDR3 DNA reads TGTGCCAGCAGCTGGGACCGAGGGTCCTACGAGCAGTACTTC. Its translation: CASSWDRGSYEQYF.

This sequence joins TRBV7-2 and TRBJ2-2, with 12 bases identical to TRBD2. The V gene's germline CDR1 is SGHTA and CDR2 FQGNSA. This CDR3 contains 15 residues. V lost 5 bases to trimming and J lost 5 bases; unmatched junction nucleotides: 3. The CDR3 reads CASSPGLAGTGELFF. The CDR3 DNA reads TGTGCCAGCAGCCCCGGACTAGCGGGAACCGGGGAGCTGTTTTTT.

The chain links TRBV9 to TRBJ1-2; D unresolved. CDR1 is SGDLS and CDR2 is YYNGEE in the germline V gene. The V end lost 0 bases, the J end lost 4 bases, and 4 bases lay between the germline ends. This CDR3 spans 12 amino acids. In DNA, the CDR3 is TGTGCCAGCAGCGTAGGGAGCTATGGCTACACCTTC. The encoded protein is CASSVGSYGYTF.

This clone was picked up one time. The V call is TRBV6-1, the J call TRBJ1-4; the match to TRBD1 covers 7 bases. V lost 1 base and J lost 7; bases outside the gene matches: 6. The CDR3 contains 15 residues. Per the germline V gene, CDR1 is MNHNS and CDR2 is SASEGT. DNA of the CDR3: TGTGCCAGCAGTGAAGGCGGGACAGTGGGTGAAAAACTGTTTTTT. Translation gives CASSEGGTVGEKLFF.

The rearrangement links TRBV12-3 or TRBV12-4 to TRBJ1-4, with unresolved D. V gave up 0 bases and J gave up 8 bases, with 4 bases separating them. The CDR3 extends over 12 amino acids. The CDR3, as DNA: TGTGCCAGCAGTTTAGCAGGGGAAAAACTGTTTTTT. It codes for CASSLAGEKLFF.

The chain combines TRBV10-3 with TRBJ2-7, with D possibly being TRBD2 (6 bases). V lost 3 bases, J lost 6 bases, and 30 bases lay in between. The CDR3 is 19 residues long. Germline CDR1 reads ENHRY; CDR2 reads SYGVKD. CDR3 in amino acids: CAISDTVGSGSLWGVEQYF. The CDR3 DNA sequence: TGTGCCATCAGTGATACGGTTGGTAGCGGTTCACTTTGGGGGGTCGAGCAGTACTTC.

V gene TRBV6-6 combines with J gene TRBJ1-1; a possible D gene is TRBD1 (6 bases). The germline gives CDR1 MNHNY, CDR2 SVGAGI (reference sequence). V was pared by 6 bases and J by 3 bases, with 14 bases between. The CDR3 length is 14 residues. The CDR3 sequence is CASSYQGIDTEAFF. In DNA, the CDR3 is TGTGCCAGCAGCTACCAGGGGATTGACACTGAAGCTTTCTTT.

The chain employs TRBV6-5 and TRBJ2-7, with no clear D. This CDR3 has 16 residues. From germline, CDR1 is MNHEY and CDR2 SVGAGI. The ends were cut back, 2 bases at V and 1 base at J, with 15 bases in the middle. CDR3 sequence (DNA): TGTGCCAGCAGTTACGGTTCGGGCGTTACTTCCTACGAGCAGTACTTC. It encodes CASSYGSGVTSYEQYF.

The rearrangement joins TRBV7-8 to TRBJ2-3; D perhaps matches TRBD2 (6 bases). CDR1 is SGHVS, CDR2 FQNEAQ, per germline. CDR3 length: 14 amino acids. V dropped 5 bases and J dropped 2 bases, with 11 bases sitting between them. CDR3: CASSPTSTTDTQYF. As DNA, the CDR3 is TGTGCCAGCAGCCCGACTAGTACCACAGATACGCAGTATTTT.

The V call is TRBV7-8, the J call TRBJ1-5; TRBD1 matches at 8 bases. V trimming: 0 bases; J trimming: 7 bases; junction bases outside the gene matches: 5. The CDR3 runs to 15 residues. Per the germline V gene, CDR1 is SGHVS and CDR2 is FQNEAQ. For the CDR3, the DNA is TGTGCCAGCAGCTTAGCGGGACAGGTGGGCCAGCCCCAGCATTTT. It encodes CASSLAGQVGQPQHF. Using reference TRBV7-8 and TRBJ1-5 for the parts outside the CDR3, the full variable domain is GAGVSQSPRYKVAKRGQDVALRCDPISGHVSLFWYQQALGQGPEFLTYFQNEAQLDKSGLPSDRFFAERPEGSVSTLKIQRTQQEDSAVYLCASSLAGQVGQPQHFGDGTRLSIL.

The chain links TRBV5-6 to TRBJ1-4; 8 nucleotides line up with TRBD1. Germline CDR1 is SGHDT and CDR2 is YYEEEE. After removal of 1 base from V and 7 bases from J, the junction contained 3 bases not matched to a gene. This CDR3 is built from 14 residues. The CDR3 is CASSLRDRGEKLFF. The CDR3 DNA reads TGTGCCAGCAGCTTGCGCGACAGGGGTGAAAAACTGTTTTTT.

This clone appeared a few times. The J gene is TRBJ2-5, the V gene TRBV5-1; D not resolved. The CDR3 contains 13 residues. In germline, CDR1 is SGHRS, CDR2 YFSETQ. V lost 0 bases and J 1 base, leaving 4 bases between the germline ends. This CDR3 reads CASSLEVQETQYF. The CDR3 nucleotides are TGCGCCAGCAGCTTGGAGGTCCAAGAGACCCAGTACTTC.

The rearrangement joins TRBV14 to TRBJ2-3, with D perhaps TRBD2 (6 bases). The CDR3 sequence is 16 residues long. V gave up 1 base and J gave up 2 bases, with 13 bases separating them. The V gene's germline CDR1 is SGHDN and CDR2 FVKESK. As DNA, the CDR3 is TGTGCCAGCAGCCAAGCGTTTTTGCGGGACACAGATACGCAGTATTTT. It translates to CASSQAFLRDTDTQYF.

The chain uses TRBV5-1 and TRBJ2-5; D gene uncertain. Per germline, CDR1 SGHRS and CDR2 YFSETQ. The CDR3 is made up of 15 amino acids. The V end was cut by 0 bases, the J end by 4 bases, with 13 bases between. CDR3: CASSLEPQNPETQYF. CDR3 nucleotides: TGCGCCAGCAGCTTGGAACCGCAGAATCCAGAGACCCAGTACTTC. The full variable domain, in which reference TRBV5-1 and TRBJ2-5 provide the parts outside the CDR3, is KAGVTQTPRYLIKTRGQQVTLSCSPISGHRSVSWYQQTPGQGLQFLFEYFSETQRNKGNFPGRFSGRQFSNSRSEMNVSTLELGDSALYLCASSLEPQNPETQYFGPGTRLLVL.

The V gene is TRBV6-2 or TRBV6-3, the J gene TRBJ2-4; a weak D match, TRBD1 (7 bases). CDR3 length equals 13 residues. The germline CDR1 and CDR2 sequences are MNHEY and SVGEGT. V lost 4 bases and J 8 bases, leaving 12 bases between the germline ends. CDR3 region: CASSFDREDIQYF. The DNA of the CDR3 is TGTGCCAGCAGTTTCGACAGGGAGGACATTCAGTACTTC.